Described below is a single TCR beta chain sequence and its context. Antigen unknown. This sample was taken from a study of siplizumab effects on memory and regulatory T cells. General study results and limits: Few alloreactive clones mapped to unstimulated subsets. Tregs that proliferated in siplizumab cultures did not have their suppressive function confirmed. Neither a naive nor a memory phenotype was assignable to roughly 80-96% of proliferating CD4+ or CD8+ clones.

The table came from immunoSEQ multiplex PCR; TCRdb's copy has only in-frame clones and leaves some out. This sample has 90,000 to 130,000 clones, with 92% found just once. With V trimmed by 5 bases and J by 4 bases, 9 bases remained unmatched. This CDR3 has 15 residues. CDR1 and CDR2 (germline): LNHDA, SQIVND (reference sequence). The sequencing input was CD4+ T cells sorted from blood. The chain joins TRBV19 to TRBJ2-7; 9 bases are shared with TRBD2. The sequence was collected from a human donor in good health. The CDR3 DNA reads TGTGCCAGTAGTTCGGGGGCTAGCGGGAAGTACGAGCAGTACTTC. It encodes CASSSGASGKYEQYF.